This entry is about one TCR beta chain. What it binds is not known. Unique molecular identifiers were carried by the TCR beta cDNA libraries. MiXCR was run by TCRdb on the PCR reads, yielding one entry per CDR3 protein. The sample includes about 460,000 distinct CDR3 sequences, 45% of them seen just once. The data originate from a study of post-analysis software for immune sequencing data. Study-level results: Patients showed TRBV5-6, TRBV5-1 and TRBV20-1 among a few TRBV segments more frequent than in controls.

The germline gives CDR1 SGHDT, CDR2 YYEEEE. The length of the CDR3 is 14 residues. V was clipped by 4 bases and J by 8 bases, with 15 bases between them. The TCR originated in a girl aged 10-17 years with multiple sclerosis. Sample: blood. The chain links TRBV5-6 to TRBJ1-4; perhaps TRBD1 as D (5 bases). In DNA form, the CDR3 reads TGTGCCAGCAGCGCGGGACTGCCCGGGGAAAAACTGTTTTTT. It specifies CASSAGLPGEKLFF.